This TCR beta chain was observed in a study of shared clonotypes between healthy human individuals. In the study overall: Per donor, CD8 memory used one plate, CD8 naive used two, CD4 memory used three and CD4 naive used three.

The V and J ends lost 7 bases and 0 bases, in that order; junction bases with no gene match: 2. The germline CDR1 and CDR2 sequences are SNHLY and FYNNEI. The CDR3 spans 13 residues. The authors divided CD4+ cells into CD45RA+ naive and CD45RA-negative memory subsets. This clone appeared once. The antigen is not known. The study, taken as a whole, reports: Clonotype sharing among the donors was expected to vary with sequencing depth.

The authors' processing: ImmunoSEQ output held junction-only sequences without quality scores, so filtering differed. Libraries were prepared by immunoSEQ multiplex PCR; TCRdb keeps only in-frame clonotypes and omits some of them. D and trimming were read from the DNA, whereas the V and J calls and clone size are those reported in that table. Here the sample spans a few million clones, approximately 95% being singletons. What was sequenced was naive CD4+ T cells from PBMCs. Sample subset: CD45RA+ positively selected. This sequence joins TRBV2 and TRBJ2-5; 7 bases map to TRBD1. This clonotype originated in a man younger than 30 in good health. Some clones in this sample may be carry-over from other donors' samples. As DNA, the CDR3 is TGTGCCAGCACAGACAGGGACCAAGAGACCCAGTACTTC. It translates to CASTDRDQETQYF.